This entry describes one TCR beta chain. The record originates from a study of blood T cell repertoires in COVID-19. Germline V gene data show CDR1 as MNHEY and CDR2 as SVGAGI. The CDR3 totals 15 residues. Germline trimming cut 6 bases from V and 3 bases from J; bases unmatched to any gene: 7. The assay was immunoSEQ multiplex PCR, and TCRdb's table has in-frame clones only and misses some. Counted here are about 150,000 clones, around 91% occurring once; the ten biggest clones make up 13%. The source of this sequence is a man aged 18 to 30 with COVID-19, enrolled during active disease. The specimen was peripheral blood. This chain connects TRBV6-5 to TRBJ1-1, with 10 bases that match TRBD1. CDR3 sequence reads: CASSLTGTGDTEAFF. The CDR3 DNA reads as TGTGCCAGCAGCCTCACTGGGACAGGGGACACTGAAGCTTTCTTT.